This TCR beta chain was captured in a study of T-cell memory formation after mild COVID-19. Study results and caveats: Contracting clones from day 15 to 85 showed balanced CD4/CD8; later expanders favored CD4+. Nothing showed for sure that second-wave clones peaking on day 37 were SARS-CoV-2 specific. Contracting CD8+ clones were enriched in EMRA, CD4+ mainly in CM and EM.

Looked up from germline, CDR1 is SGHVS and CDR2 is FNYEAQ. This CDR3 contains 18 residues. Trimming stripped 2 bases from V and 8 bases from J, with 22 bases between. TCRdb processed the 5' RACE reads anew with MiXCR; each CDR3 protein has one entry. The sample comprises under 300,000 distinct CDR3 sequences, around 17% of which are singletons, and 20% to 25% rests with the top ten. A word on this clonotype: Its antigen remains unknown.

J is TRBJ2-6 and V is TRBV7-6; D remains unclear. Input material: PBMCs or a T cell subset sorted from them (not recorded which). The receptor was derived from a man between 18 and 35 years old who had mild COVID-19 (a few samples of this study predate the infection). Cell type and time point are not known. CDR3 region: CASSLNVLATRTSNVLTF. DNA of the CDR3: TGTGCCAGCAGCTTAAACGTCCTGGCCACGAGAACTTCCAACGTCCTGACTTTC. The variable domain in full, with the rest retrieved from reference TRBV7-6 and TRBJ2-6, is GAGVSQSPRYKVTKRGQDVALRCDPISGHVSLYWYRQALGQGPEFLTYFNYEAQQDKSGLPNDRFSAERPEGSISTLTIQRTEQRDSAMYRCASSLNVLATRTSNVLTFGAGSRLTVL.